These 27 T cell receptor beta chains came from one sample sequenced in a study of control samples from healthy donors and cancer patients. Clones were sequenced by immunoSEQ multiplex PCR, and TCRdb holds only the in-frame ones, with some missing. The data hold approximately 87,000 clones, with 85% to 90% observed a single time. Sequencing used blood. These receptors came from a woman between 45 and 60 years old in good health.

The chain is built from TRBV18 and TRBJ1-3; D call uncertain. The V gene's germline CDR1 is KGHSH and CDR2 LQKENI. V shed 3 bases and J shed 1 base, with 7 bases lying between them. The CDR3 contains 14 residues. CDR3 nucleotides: TGTGCCAGCTCACCTCAAGAGTCTGGAAACACCATATATTTT. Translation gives CASSPQESGNTIYF.

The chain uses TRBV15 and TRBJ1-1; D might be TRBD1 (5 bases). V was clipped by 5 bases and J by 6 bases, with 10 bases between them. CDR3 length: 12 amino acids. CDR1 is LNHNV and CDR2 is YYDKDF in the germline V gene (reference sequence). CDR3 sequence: CATSGQGAEAFF. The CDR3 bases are TGTGCCACCAGCGGTCAGGGCGCTGAAGCTTTCTTT.

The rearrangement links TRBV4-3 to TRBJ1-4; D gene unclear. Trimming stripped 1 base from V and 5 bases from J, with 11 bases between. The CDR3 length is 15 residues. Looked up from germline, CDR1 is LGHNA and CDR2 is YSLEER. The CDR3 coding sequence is TGCGCCAGCAGCCAAGGATCGGGCTTAAATGAAAAACTGTTTTTT. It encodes CASSQGSGLNEKLFF.

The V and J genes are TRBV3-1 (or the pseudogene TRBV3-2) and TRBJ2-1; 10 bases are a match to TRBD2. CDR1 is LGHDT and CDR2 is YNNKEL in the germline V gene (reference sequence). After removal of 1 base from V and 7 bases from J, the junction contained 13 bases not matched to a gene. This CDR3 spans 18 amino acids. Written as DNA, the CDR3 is TGTGCCAGCAGCCAAGGTCGGGCTAGCGGGAGCTTTAGGAATGAGCAGTTCTTC. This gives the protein CASSQGRASGSFRNEQFF.

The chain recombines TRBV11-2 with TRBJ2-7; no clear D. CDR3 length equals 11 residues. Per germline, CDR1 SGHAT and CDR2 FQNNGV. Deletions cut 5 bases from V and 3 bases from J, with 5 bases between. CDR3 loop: CASSDGYEQYF. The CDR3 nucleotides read TGTGCCAGCAGCGACGGCTACGAGCAGTACTTC. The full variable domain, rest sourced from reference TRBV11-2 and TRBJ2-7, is EAGVAQSPRYKIIEKRQSVAFWCNPISGHATLYWYQQILGQGPKLLIQFQNNGVVDDSQLPKDRFSAERLKGVDSTLKIQPAKLEDSAVYLCASSDGYEQYFGPGTRLTVT.

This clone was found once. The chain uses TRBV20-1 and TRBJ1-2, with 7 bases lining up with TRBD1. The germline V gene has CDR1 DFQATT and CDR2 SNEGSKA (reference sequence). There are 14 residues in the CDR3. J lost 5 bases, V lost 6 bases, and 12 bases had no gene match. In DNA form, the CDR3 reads TGCAGTGCGAGTAGACAGGGAATGGATTATGGCTACACCTTC. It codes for CSASRQGMDYGYTF.

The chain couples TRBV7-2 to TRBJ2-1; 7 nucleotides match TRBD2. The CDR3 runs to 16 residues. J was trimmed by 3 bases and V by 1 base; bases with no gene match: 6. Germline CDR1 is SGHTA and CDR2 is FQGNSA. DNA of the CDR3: TGTGCCAGCAGCTTAGGGGCGGGAGTGGTCTACAATGAGCAGTTCTTC. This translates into CASSLGAGVVYNEQFF.

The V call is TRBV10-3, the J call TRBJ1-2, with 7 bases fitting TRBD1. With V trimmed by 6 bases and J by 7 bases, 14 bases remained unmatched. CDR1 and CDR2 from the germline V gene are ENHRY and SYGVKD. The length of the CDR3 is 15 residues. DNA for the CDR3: TGTGCCATCAGCGCCTGGGGGGGGACAGAGAGTGGCTACACCTTC. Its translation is CAISAWGGTESGYTF.

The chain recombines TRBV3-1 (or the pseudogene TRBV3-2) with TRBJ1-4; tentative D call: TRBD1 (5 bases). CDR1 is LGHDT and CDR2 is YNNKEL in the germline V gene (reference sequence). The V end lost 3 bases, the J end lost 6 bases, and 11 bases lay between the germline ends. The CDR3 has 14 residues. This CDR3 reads CASSQGGGDEKLFF. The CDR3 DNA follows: TGTGCCAGCAGCCAGGGCGGGGGTGATGAAAAACTGTTTTTT.

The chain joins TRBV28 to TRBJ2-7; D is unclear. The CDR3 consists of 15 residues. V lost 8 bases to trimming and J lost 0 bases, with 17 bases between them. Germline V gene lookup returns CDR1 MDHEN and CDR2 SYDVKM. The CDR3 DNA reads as TGTGCCAGCGGACCAGAGACGGCGCTCTCCTACGAGCAGTACTTC. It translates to CASGPETALSYEQYF.

The CDR3 loop is CASSLVPSGGPQYF. In nucleotides, the CDR3 is TGTGCCAGCAGCTTAGTCCCAAGCGGGGGGCCGCAGTATTTT. The V call is TRBV11-2, the J call TRBJ2-3; 9 positions match TRBD2. J lost 10 bases, V lost 1 base, and 6 bases had no gene match. The CDR3 extends over 14 amino acids. Germline-derived CDR1 and CDR2 are SGHAT and FQNNGV.

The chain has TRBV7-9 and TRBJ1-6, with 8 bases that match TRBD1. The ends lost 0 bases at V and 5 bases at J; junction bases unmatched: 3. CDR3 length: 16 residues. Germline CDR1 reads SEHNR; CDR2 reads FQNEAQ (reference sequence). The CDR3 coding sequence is TGTGCCAGCAGCTTAGCGGCCAGGGGGCATAATTCACCCCTCCACTTT. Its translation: CASSLAARGHNSPLHF.

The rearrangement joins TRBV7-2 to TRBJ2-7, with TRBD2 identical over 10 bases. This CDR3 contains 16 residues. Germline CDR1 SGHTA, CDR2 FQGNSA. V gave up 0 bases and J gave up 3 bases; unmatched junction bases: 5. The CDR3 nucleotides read TGTGCCAGCAGCTTAGCCCCCGGGACTAGCGTCTACGAGCAGTACTTC. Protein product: CASSLAPGTSVYEQYF.

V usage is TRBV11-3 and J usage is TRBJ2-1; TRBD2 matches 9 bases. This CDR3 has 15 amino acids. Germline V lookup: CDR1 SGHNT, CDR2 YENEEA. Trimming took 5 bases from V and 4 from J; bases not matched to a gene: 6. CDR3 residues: CASSLTSGPYNEQFF. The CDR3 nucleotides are TGTGCCAGCAGCCTCACTAGCGGGCCATACAATGAGCAGTTCTTC.

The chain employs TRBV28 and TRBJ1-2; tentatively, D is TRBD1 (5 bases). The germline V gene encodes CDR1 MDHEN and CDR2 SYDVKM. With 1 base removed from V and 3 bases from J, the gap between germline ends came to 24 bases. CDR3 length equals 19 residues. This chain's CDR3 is CASSLFLGPDGQRDYGYTF. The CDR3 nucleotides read TGTGCCAGCAGTTTATTTCTGGGGCCAGATGGGCAAAGGGACTATGGCTACACCTTC.

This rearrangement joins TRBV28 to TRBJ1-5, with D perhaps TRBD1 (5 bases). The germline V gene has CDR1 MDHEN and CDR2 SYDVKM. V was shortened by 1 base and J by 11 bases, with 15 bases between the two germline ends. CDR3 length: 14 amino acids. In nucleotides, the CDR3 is TGTGCCAGCAGTTTATTACAGGTGGGTTCGGCCCAGCATTTT. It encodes CASSLLQVGSAQHF.

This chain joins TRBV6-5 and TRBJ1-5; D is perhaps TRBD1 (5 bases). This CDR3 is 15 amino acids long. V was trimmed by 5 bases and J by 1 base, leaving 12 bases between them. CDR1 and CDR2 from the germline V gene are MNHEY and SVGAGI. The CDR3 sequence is CASSQGLTSNQPQHF. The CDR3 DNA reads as TGTGCCAGCAGTCAGGGCCTGACGAGCAATCAGCCCCAGCATTTT.

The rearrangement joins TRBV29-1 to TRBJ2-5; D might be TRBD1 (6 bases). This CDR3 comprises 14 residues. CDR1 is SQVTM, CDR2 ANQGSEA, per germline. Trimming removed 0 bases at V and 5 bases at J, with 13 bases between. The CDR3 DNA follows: TGCAGCGTTGAAGAACCCTCAGGGGCGGAGACCCAGTACTTC. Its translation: CSVEEPSGAETQYF.

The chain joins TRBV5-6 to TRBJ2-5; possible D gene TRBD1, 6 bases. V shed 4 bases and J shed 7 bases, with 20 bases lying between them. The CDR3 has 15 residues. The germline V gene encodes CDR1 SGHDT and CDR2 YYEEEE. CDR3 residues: CASSITGTLTGTQYF. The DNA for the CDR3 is TGTGCCAGCAGCATAACCGGGACACTAACCGGGACCCAGTACTTC.

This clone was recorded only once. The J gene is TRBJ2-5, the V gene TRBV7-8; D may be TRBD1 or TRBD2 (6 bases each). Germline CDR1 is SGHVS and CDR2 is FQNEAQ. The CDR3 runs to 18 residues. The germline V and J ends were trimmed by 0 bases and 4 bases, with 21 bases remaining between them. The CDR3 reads CASSLAMISLGGGETQYF. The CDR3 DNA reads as TGTGCCAGCAGCTTAGCCATGATTTCGTTAGGAGGGGGAGAGACCCAGTACTTC.

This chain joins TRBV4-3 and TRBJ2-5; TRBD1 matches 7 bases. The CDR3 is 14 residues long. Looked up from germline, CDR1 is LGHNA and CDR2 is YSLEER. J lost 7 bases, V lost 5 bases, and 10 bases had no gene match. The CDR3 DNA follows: TGCGCCAGCAGCAAGGACAGGTTTTCGGGGACCCAGTACTTC. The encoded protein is CASSKDRFSGTQYF.

DNA of the CDR3: TGTGCCAGCAGTGACCGGGACAGGCTCTATGGCTACACCTTC. Amino acid sequence: CASSDRDRLYGYTF. The J gene is TRBJ1-2, the V gene TRBV6-2 or TRBV6-3; 8 bases agree with TRBD1. The V gene end was trimmed by 5 bases and the J gene end by 4 bases; junction bases not matched to a gene: 6. The CDR3 is 14 amino acids. Germline values: CDR1 MNHEY, CDR2 SVGEGT.

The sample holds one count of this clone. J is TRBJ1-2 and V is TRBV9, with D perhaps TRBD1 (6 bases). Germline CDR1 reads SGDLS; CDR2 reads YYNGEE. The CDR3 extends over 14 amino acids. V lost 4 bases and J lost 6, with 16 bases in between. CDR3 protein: CASSQRGGHDGYTF. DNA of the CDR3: TGTGCCAGCAGCCAGCGAGGGGGACACGATGGCTACACCTTC.

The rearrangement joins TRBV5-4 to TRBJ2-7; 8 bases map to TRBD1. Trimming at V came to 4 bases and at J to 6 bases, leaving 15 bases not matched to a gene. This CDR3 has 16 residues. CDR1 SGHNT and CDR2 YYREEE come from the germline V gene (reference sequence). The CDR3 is CASSLGQGVSMVEQYF. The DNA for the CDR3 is TGTGCCAGCAGCCTTGGACAGGGTGTTAGTATGGTCGAGCAGTACTTC.

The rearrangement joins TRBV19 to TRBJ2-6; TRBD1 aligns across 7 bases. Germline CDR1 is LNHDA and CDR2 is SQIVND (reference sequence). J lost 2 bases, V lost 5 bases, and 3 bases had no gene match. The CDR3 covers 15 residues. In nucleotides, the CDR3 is TGTGCCAGTAGTCCCCAGGGGGCTGGGGCCAACGTCCTGACTTTC. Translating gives CASSPQGAGANVLTF. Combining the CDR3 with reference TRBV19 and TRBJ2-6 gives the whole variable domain DGGITQSPKYLFRKEGQNVTLSCEQNLNHDAMYWYRQDPGQGLRLIYYSQIVNDFQKGDIAEGYSVSREKKESFPLTVTSAQKNPTAFYLCASSPQGAGANVLTFGAGSRLTVL.

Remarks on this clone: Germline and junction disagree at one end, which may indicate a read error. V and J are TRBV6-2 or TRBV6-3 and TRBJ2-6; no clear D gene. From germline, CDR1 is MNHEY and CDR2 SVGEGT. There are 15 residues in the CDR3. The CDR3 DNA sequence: TGTGCCGGCAGTCGAATAAGCTCTGGGGCCAACGTCCTGACTTTC. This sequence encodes CAGSRISSGANVLTF.

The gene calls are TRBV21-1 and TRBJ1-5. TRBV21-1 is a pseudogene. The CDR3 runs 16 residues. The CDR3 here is CASTAPRTGTDQPQHF. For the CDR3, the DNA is TGTGCCAGCACCGCCCCCCGGACGGGAACGGATCAGCCCCAGCATTTT.